This T cell receptor beta chain was sequenced during a study of blood T cell repertoires in COVID-19. Looking at the study overall: Spain, Italy and the United States supplied samples that represented acute and convalescent COVID-19. PBMCs, B-cell-depleted T cells, or T cells were the source of the cDNA or gDNA that made up the material.

The CDR3 is made up of 16 amino acids. Trimming cost V 0 bases and J 9 bases; bases outside gene matches: 8. Looked up from germline, CDR1 is MNHEY and CDR2 is SVGAGI. Repertoires were generated with immunoSEQ multiplex PCR, while TCRdb's copy carries only in-frame clones and drops some. This sample carries approximately 49,000 clones, approximately 91% of them seen once, and the ten largest clones take over 2.5%. Sequencing was performed on peripheral blood. V usage is TRBV6-5 and J usage is TRBJ1-6; 7 bases map to TRBD1. This receptor was obtained from a man between 50 and 59 years old with active COVID-19. CDR3 bases: TGTGCCAGCAGTTACTCCAAAGGGGGCCGGGGTTCACCCCTCCACTTT. This encodes CASSYSKGGRGSPLHF.